One and the same sample provided the 29 T cell receptor beta chains below, sequenced in a study of CD8 T cells in ankylosing spondylitis. TCRdb recomputed calls from the 5' RACE reads with MiXCR, one row per CDR3 protein. This table holds under 150,000 distinct CDR3 sequences, 15% to 20% found once. Their target antigens are unknown. Points from the study as a whole: Under 10 highly homologous variants formed a TCR beta motif that appeared characteristic of ankylosing spondylitis blood.

Sample: blood, either unsorted or a sorted T cell fraction (not recorded which). These receptors were obtained from a male donor with ankylosing spondylitis.

V is TRBV10-3 and J is TRBJ2-1, with 7 bases matching TRBD1. V shed 6 bases and J 4 bases; nucleotides not matched to a gene: 9. There are 15 residues in the CDR3. The germline gives CDR1 ENHRY, CDR2 SYGVKD. CDR3 region: CAISPREQGYNEQFF. The CDR3 region has the DNA TGTGCCATCAGCCCTCGGGAACAGGGGTACAATGAGCAGTTCTTC.

The genes are TRBV2 and TRBJ2-3; 8 nucleotides match TRBD1. Trimming took 2 bases from V and 0 from J; bases not matched to a gene: 10. Germline CDR1 is SNHLY and CDR2 is FYNNEI. The CDR3 sequence is 18 residues long. The CDR3 nucleotides read TGTGCCAGCAGTGAACCCAGACAGGGGCTTTCTAGCACAGATACGCAGTATTTT. Its protein product is CASSEPRQGLSSTDTQYF.

This clonotype appeared a few times. V gene TRBV27 combines with J gene TRBJ1-2, with a possible D match to TRBD1 (5 bases). The germline V and J ends were trimmed by 10 bases and 0 bases, with 18 bases remaining between them. Germline V gene sequence: CDR1 MNHEY, CDR2 SMNVEV (reference sequence). CDR3 length equals 15 residues. CDR3 DNA: TGTGCCACCCTACCCCGGGACGGAGCTAACTATGGCTACACCTTC. Residues: CATLPRDGANYGYTF.

The chain combines TRBV29-1 with TRBJ2-7; 9 positions agree with TRBD1. Trimming cost V 4 bases and J 9 bases; bases outside gene matches: 7. This CDR3 region has 12 residues. Germline-derived CDR1 and CDR2 are SQVTM and ANQGSEA. The CDR3 DNA follows: TGCAGCGTTGGGGACAGGGCCTTCGGGCAGTACTTC. It encodes CSVGDRAFGQYF.

This clonotype was counted at least ten times. The V and J genes are TRBV7-2 and TRBJ1-5, with D perhaps TRBD1 (5 bases). The CDR3 contains 14 residues. Per germline, CDR1 SGHTA and CDR2 FQGNSA. V was trimmed by 0 bases and J by 11 bases, leaving 14 bases between them. CDR3 DNA: TGTGCCAGCAGCTTAGCAGGGGCGCGAGGGTCCCAGCATTTT. Translation: CASSLAGARGSQHF.

This clonotype was recorded a few times. This chain links TRBV12-3 or TRBV12-4 with TRBJ1-4; maybe TRBD1 (5 bases). V gave up 6 bases and J gave up 5 bases, with 13 bases separating them. The CDR3 covers 14 residues. The CDR3 DNA reads TGTGCCAGCAGCTTTGCAGGGCCAAATGAAAAACTGTTTTTT. This sequence encodes CASSFAGPNEKLFF.

This clonotype was detected many times. This chain links TRBV12-3 or TRBV12-4 with TRBJ2-4, with 15 bases that match TRBD2. The CDR3 covers 20 residues. Trimming at V came to 4 bases and at J to 0 bases, leaving 10 bases not matched to a gene. As DNA, the CDR3 is TGTGCCAGCAGTTCAACCGGACTAGCGGGAGGGGGTCTAGCCAAAAACATTCAGTACTTC. Translation: CASSSTGLAGGGLAKNIQYF.

This clonotype was observed a handful of times. V and J are TRBV24-1 and TRBJ2-3; D remains ambiguous. The CDR3 is made up of 13 amino acids. V was pared by 4 bases and J by 6 bases, with 10 bases between. Looked up from germline, CDR1 is KGHDR and CDR2 is SFDVKD. The CDR3 nucleotides read TGTGCCACCAGTGAACTCTCCGTGGATACGCAGTATTTT. Translating it yields CATSELSVDTQYF.

The chain has TRBV7-9 and TRBJ2-1, with D perhaps TRBD1 (6 bases). The V and J ends lost 4 bases and 3 bases respectively, with 13 bases between them. The CDR3 is 15 residues long. CDR1 and CDR2 from the germline V gene are SEHNR and FQNEAQ (reference sequence). The CDR3 protein is CASSSAPGDYNEQFF. CDR3 in DNA: TGTGCCAGCAGCTCCGCCCCAGGGGACTACAATGAGCAGTTCTTC.

In its sample, this clonotype was seen a few times. The chain joins TRBV12-3 or TRBV12-4 to TRBJ1-1, with D maybe TRBD1 (5 bases). Between the trimmed V and J ends, which lost 4 bases and 4 bases, there was a span of 13 bases. This CDR3 has 14 residues. This CDR3 is CASSYGAGLTEAFF. The CDR3 bases are TGTGCCAGCAGTTACGGGGCAGGGCTCACTGAAGCTTTCTTT.

J is TRBJ2-2 and V is TRBV25-1; D unclear. Germline V gene sequence: CDR1 MGHDK, CDR2 SYGVNS. V lost 6 bases and J 2 bases, leaving 7 bases between the germline ends. CDR3 length: 13 amino acids. Written as DNA, the CDR3 is TGTGCCAGCAGAGCCTTTAACACCGGGGAGCTGTTTTTT. Protein: CASRAFNTGELFF.

This clonotype showed up many times. This chain links TRBV14 with TRBJ1-2; D gene unclear. This CDR3 spans 13 amino acids. Per the germline V gene, CDR1 is SGHDN and CDR2 is FVKESK. V lost 4 bases, J lost 0 bases, and 6 bases lay in between. Written as DNA, the CDR3 is TGTGCCAGCAGCCCATACTCTAACTATGGCTACACCTTC. It translates to CASSPYSNYGYTF.

The chain links TRBV20-1 to TRBJ2-2, with D uncertain. The germline V gene encodes CDR1 DFQATT and CDR2 SNEGSKA (reference sequence). The V end was cut by 6 bases, the J end by 0 bases, with 8 bases between. The CDR3 runs to 13 residues. The CDR3: CSAQPANTGELFF. DNA of the CDR3: TGCAGTGCCCAGCCAGCGAACACCGGGGAGCTGTTTTTT.

In its sample, this clonotype was seen a few times. This chain joins TRBV24-1 and TRBJ2-6; 10 nucleotides align to TRBD1. Per germline, CDR1 KGHDR and CDR2 SFDVKD. The V gene end was trimmed by 2 bases and the J gene end by 1 base; junction bases not matched to a gene: 16. CDR3 size: 22 residues. Here the CDR3 reads CATSDSPFTGTGVWSGANVLTF. As DNA, the CDR3 is TGTGCCACCAGTGATTCCCCTTTTACCGGGACAGGGGTATGGTCTGGGGCCAACGTCCTGACTTTC.

This clonotype was detected a few times. This chain connects TRBV9 to TRBJ2-3; 11 nucleotides align to TRBD2. Germline CDR1 is SGDLS and CDR2 is YYNGEE. Trimming at V came to 0 bases and at J to 2 bases, leaving 2 bases not matched to a gene. This CDR3 has 16 residues. CDR3 sequence (DNA): TGTGCCAGCAGCGTAGGGACTAGCGGGCTCACAGATACGCAGTATTTT. This encodes CASSVGTSGLTDTQYF.

This clonotype has more than one count but fewer than ten. The chain employs TRBV9 and TRBJ2-7; D unclear. The CDR3 runs 17 residues. Trimming pared 3 bases from V and 1 base from J, leaving 20 bases between. Germline assignment: CDR1 SGDLS and CDR2 YYNGEE. The CDR3 loop is CASSAEPTTKVSYEQYF. The CDR3 DNA reads TGTGCCAGCAGCGCAGAACCGACAACTAAGGTATCCTACGAGCAGTACTTC.

The chain recombines TRBV25-1 with TRBJ2-7; possible D gene TRBD2, 5 bases. Germline V gene data show CDR1 as MGHDK and CDR2 as SYGVNS. V lost 2 bases to trimming and J lost 7 bases, with 15 bases between them. The CDR3 has 14 residues. The chain's CDR3 is CASSETGNSEEQYF. CDR3 coding DNA: TGTGCCAGCAGTGAAACCGGGAATAGCGAAGAGCAGTACTTC.

The rearrangement uses TRBV12-3 or TRBV12-4 and TRBJ2-3, with 9 bases identical to TRBD2. J lost 6 bases, V lost 8 bases, and 6 bases had no gene match. The CDR3 is 13 residues long. CDR3 protein: CASGAGGKDTQYF. The CDR3 DNA follows: TGTGCCAGCGGAGCGGGAGGCAAGGATACGCAGTATTTT.

CDR3 amino acids: CASSPPGGEQFF. For the CDR3, the DNA is TGTGCCAGCAGTCCCCCGGGGGGGGAGCAGTTCTTC. The chain couples TRBV6-2 or TRBV6-3 to TRBJ2-1, with TRBD2 identical over 8 bases. The germline CDR1 and CDR2 sequences are MNHEY and SVGEGT. CDR3 length equals 12 residues. Trimming cost V 5 bases and J 10 bases; bases outside gene matches: 4.

The CDR3 loop is CASSSKTVTSGYNEQFF. The CDR3 DNA reads TGCGCCAGCAGCTCCAAGACGGTCACTAGCGGGTACAATGAGCAGTTCTTC. The chain joins TRBV4-1 to TRBJ2-1; 9 bases line up with TRBD2. Trimming took 5 bases from V and 4 from J; bases not matched to a gene: 12. The CDR3 totals 17 residues. CDR1 is MGHRA and CDR2 is YSYEKL in the germline V gene.

The chain carries TRBV7-3 and TRBJ2-5, with 7 nucleotides matching TRBD1. The ends lost 5 bases at V and 4 bases at J; junction bases unmatched: 10. This CDR3 has 15 amino acids. Germline values: CDR1 SGHTA, CDR2 FQGTGA. The CDR3 sequence is CASSNLEGGIETQYF. CDR3 DNA: TGTGCCAGCAGCAACTTGGAAGGGGGCATAGAGACCCAGTACTTC.

This clonotype was picked up a small number of times. This sequence joins TRBV3-1 and TRBJ2-2; D gene uncertain. Trimming removed 0 bases from V and 1 base from J, with 3 bases in between. The CDR3 consists of 14 residues. CDR1 and CDR2 (germline): LGHDT, YNNKEL (reference sequence). The CDR3 DNA reads as TGTGCCAGCAGCCAAGATTTGAACACCGGGGAGCTGTTTTTT. This gives the protein CASSQDLNTGELFF.

This chain's CDR3 is CASSRHNSYNEQFF. The CDR3 DNA reads TGTGCCAGCAGTCGGCATAACTCCTACAATGAGCAGTTCTTC. The gene calls are TRBV12-3 or TRBV12-4 and TRBJ2-1; D gene ambiguous. Trimming took off 5 bases at V and 0 bases at J, with 8 bases between the two ends. The CDR3 spans 14 residues.

This clonotype was observed a few times. The chain employs TRBV7-9 and TRBJ2-1; D unresolved. The CDR3 has 13 residues. Trimming took 5 bases from V and 5 from J, leaving 10 bases between them. Germline values: CDR1 SEHNR, CDR2 FQNEAQ (reference sequence). CDR3: CASSPHHDNEQFF. CDR3 nucleotide sequence: TGTGCCAGCAGCCCGCATCACGACAATGAGCAGTTCTTC.

The chain joins TRBV29-1 to TRBJ1-2; TRBD1 agrees at 10 bases. V gave up 5 bases and J gave up 5 bases; unmatched junction bases: 5. Germline values: CDR1 SQVTM, CDR2 ANQGSEA. The CDR3 runs to 13 residues. CDR3 region: CSVRQGAIYGYTF. For the CDR3, the DNA is TGCAGCGTTCGACAGGGGGCAATTTATGGCTACACCTTC.

Only a few counts were recorded for this clonotype. The J gene is TRBJ2-3, the V gene TRBV2; 9 bases fit TRBD2. The J segment lost 3 bases and the V segment lost 2 bases, leaving 12 bases of the junction unmatched. The CDR3 covers 18 residues. Germline lookup yields CDR1 SNHLY and CDR2 FYNNEI. The CDR3 loop is CASSEPRTSVRFTDTQYF. DNA of the CDR3: TGTGCCAGCAGTGAACCCAGGACTAGCGTGCGATTTACAGATACGCAGTATTTT.

The J gene is TRBJ2-1, the V gene TRBV9; the D is unclear. V dropped 0 bases and J dropped 4 bases, with 14 bases sitting between them. The germline V gene has CDR1 SGDLS and CDR2 YYNGEE. The CDR3 consists of 16 residues. The CDR3 region is CASSVAGAPTYNEQFF. The CDR3, as DNA: TGTGCCAGCAGCGTAGCTGGTGCGCCCACATACAATGAGCAGTTCTTC.

The sample holds a few counts of this clonotype. The rearrangement joins TRBV29-1 to TRBJ1-1; TRBD1 matches 7 bases. This CDR3 is built from 13 residues. CDR1 SQVTM and CDR2 ANQGSEA come from the germline V gene. The junction had 9 bases not matched to a gene; V was cut back by 6 bases and J by 5 bases. The CDR3 DNA reads TGCAGCGTGGCCCGACAGGGACTGACTGAAGCTTTCTTT. This encodes CSVARQGLTEAFF.

This clonotype came up a few times. A read error may account for a junction end that differs from germline. This rearrangement joins TRBV9 to TRBJ2-1; D remains ambiguous. Germline-derived CDR1 and CDR2 are SGDLS and YYNGEE. The CDR3 contains 12 residues. CDR3 amino acids: CAGSPSANEQFF. The CDR3 DNA follows: TGTGCCGGCAGCCCCTCCGCCAATGAGCAGTTCTTC. The whole variable domain, filled in from reference TRBV9 and TRBJ2-1, reads DSGVTQTPKHLITATGQRVTLRCSPRSGDLSVYWYQQSLDQGLQFLIQYYNGEERAKGNILERFSAQQFPDLHSELNLSSLELGDSALYFCAGSPSANEQFFGPGTRLTVL.